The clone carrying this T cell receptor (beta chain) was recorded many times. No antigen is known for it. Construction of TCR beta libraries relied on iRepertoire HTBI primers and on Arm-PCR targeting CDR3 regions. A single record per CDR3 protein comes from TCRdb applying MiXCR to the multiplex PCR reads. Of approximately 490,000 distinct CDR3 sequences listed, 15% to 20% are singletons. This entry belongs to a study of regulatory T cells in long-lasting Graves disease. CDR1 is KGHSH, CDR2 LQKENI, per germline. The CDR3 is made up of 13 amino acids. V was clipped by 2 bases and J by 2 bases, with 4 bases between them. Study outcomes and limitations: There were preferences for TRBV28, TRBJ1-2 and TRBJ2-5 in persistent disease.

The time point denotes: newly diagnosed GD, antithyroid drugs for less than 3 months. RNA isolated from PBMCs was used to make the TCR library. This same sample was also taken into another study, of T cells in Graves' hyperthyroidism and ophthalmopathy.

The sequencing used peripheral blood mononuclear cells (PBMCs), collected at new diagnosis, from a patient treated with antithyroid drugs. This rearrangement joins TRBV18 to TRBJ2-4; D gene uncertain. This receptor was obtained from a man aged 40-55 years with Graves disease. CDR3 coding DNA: TGTGCCAGCTCACCATCAACCAAAAACATTCAGTACTTC. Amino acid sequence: CASSPSTKNIQYF.